Below are 8 T cell receptor beta chains sequenced from a single sample in a study of shared clonotypes between healthy human individuals. Libraries were prepared by immunoSEQ multiplex PCR; TCRdb keeps only in-frame clonotypes and omits some of them. The table includes approximately 2.5 million clones, more than 90% detected once. What was sequenced was naive CD4+ T cells sorted from blood. This sample's subset: CD45RA+ positively selected. These receptors originate from a man younger than 35 in good health.

As DNA, the CDR3 is TGTGCCAGCAGGCGCAGGGCGAACACTGAAGCTTTCTTT. It specifies CASRRRANTEAFF. The rearrangement links TRBV6-1 to TRBJ1-1, with D tentatively TRBD1 (5 bases). This CDR3 has 13 amino acids. V lost 6 bases, J lost 1 base, and 9 bases lay in between. Looked up from germline, CDR1 is MNHNS and CDR2 is SASEGT.

This clone was detected once. The rearrangement joins TRBV19 to TRBJ1-1, with D possibly matching TRBD1 (6 bases). Germline assignment: CDR1 LNHDA and CDR2 SQIVND (reference sequence). Trimming took off 4 bases at V and 6 bases at J, with 18 bases between the two ends. The CDR3 loop spans 15 amino acids. This CDR3 is CASSTFPGQGAEAFF. DNA for the CDR3: TGTGCCAGTAGTACCTTTCCGGGACAAGGGGCTGAAGCTTTCTTT.

The chain employs TRBV7-2 and TRBJ1-2; D is perhaps TRBD1 (5 bases). Per germline, CDR1 SGHTA and CDR2 FQGNSA. The CDR3 has 14 amino acids. V was trimmed by 5 bases and J by 2 bases, leaving 12 bases between them. CDR3 protein: CASSALRGNYGYTF. CDR3 DNA sequence: TGTGCCAGCAGCGCCCTACGGGGGAACTATGGCTACACCTTC.

The chain employs TRBV9 and TRBJ2-1; 7 positions match TRBD1. Per the germline V gene, CDR1 is SGDLS and CDR2 is YYNGEE. After removal of 3 bases from V and 6 bases from J, the junction contained 9 bases not matched to a gene. The CDR3 contains 15 residues. The CDR3 is CASSAGQVGANEQFF. The CDR3 DNA follows: TGTGCCAGCAGCGCAGGACAGGTCGGTGCCAATGAGCAGTTCTTC.

Comment on this clone: The same CDR3 can be traced to other DNA sequences in this sample. V and J are TRBV5-1 and TRBJ1-4; no clear D gene. Looked up from germline, CDR1 is SGHRS and CDR2 is YFSETQ. V was clipped by 4 bases and J by 1 base, with 11 bases between them. This CDR3 has 15 amino acids. The DNA for the CDR3 is TGCGCCAGCAGCCTGGCCGGGGTAACTAATGAAAAACTGTTTTTT. Residues: CASSLAGVTNEKLFF.

The chain couples TRBV19 to TRBJ1-1; D may be TRBD1 (5 bases). CDR3 length equals 16 residues. Germline V gives CDR1 LNHDA, CDR2 SQIVND (reference sequence). V lost 4 bases, J lost 4 bases, and 19 bases lay in between. The CDR3: CASSSGWGMGSTEAFF. In nucleotides, the CDR3 is TGTGCCAGTAGTAGTGGTTGGGGGATGGGGAGCACTGAAGCTTTCTTT.

The chain joins TRBV4-1 to TRBJ2-7; 12 bases fit TRBD2. Germline assignment: CDR1 MGHRA and CDR2 YSYEKL. The J segment lost 9 bases and the V segment lost 1 base, leaving 16 bases of the junction unmatched. The CDR3 sequence is 18 residues long. In DNA form, the CDR3 reads TGCGCCAGCAGCCAAGGACTAGCGGGGGTCACCCATGCCGGAGTGCAGTACTTC. This encodes CASSQGLAGVTHAGVQYF.

The J gene is TRBJ2-7, the V gene TRBV5-1; 11 positions match TRBD2. From germline, CDR1 is SGHRS and CDR2 YFSETQ. The CDR3 consists of 15 residues. V was clipped by 1 base and J by 3 bases; unmatched bases: 3. CDR3 region: CASSLRLAGFYEQYF. The CDR3 DNA is TGCGCCAGCAGCTTGCGACTAGCGGGATTCTACGAGCAGTACTTC.